The rows below give T cell receptor beta chains drawn from one sample of a study of blood T cell repertoires in COVID-19. Sequencing used immunoSEQ multiplex PCR; TCRdb keeps in-frame clones, though not all of them. The sample has 80,000 to 90,000 clones; over 80% are singletons. The material sequenced was peripheral blood. These receptors were collected from a woman in her 70s with acute or convalescent COVID-19. Each CDR3 is given with its conserved first and last residue. D genes are given only for firm matches. Clone size, where shown, is once, few, many, or a class for clones that have expanded.

V	size	J	D	DNA	CDR3
TRBV7-9	few	TRBJ1-2	NA	TGTGCCAGCAGCCTGGGTGGCGCCGGGGGCTATGGCTACACCTTC	CASSLGGAGGYGYTF
TRBV30	once	TRBJ2-5	TRBD1	TGTGCCTGGACCTTGGGAAGGGGGCGGTGGGAGACCCAGTACTTC	CAWTLGRGRWETQYF
TRBV5-1	NA	TRBJ1-1	TRBD1	TGCGCCAGCAGCTACGACAGGGCACTGAACACTGAAGCTTTCTTT	CASSYDRALNTEAFF
TRBV3-1/TRBV3-2	NA	TRBJ2-1	NA	TGTGCCAGCAGCTGGTTGGGACTCCGATATGAGCAGTTCTTC	CASSWLGLRYEQFF
TRBV7-3	NA	TRBJ1-1	TRBD1	TGTGCCAGCAGCCGACAGGGGGACACTGAAGCTTTCTTT	CASSRQGDTEAFF
TRBV2	NA	TRBJ2-1	NA	TGTGCCAGCAGACCCTTACCGAGCTCCTACAATGAGCAGTTCTTC	CASRPLPSSYNEQFF
TRBV10-2	NA	TRBJ1-3	NA	TGCGCCAGCAGTGAGTCCAACAGGGACGACACCATATATTTT	CASSESNRDDTIYF
TRBV7-3	NA	TRBJ2-2	NA	TGTGCCAGCAGTTCAGGGACGAACACCGGGGAGCTGTTTTTT	CASSSGTNTGELFF
TRBV28	NA	TRBJ1-5	NA	TGTGCCAGCAGTTTACCTTGGACACCACAGCATTTT	CASSLPWTPQHF
TRBV9	once	TRBJ1-4	NA	TGTGCCAGCAGCGTCGGGGGGACGGCAAAACTGTTTTTT	CASSVGGTAKLFF
TRBV5-1	NA	TRBJ2-7	NA	TGCGCCAGCAGCTTACAATCCGGGAACGTTGTCGACGAGCAGTACTTC	CASSLQSGNVVDEQYF
TRBV3-1/TRBV3-2	NA	TRBJ1-1	TRBD1	TGTGCCAGCAGTCGACAGGGGGCGTCGACTGAAGCTTTCTTT	CASSRQGASTEAFF
TRBV6-5	NA	TRBJ1-2	NA	TGTGCCAGCAGCCCAGATAGAGGCCGTGGCTACACCTTC	CASSPDRGRGYTF
TRBV18	NA	TRBJ1-1	TRBD1	TGTGCCAGCGGACAGGGACGGAACACTGAAGCTTTCTTT	CASGQGRNTEAFF
TRBV12-3/TRBV12-4	NA	TRBJ2-1	NA	TGTGCCAGCAGTGACAATTACAATGAGCAGTTCTTC	CASSDNYNEQFF
TRBV5-5	NA	TRBJ2-3	NA	TGTGCCAGCAGCTTGTTCGTGGGAGTAGGGACAGATACGCAGTATTTT	CASSLFVGVGTDTQYF
TRBV7-6	NA	TRBJ1-1	TRBD1	TGTGCCAGCAGCTTAGGGACAGGGGCGGACACTGAAGCTTTCTTT	CASSLGTGADTEAFF
TRBV6-5	NA	TRBJ1-1	NA	TGTGCCAGCAGTTCTCAGGAAGCCGAAGCTTTCTTT	CASSSQEAEAFF
TRBV7-2	NA	TRBJ2-4	NA	TGTGCCAGCAGCTCCTCCCTTTTTCCTCGACGGGGGAAAAACATTCAGTACTTC	CASSSSLFPRRGKNIQYF
TRBV6-1	NA	TRBJ1-6	NA	TGTGCCAGCAGTGAAACAGGGTTTAATTCACCCCTCCACTTT	CASSETGFNSPLHF
TRBV6-1	NA	TRBJ1-4	TRBD1	TGTGCCAGCAGTGAACAGGGGGCCGGTGAAAAACTGTTTTTT	CASSEQGAGEKLFF
TRBV6-5	once	TRBJ2-2	NA	TGTGCCAGCAGTTACTTGAGTCTTGCGAACACCGGGGAGCTGTTTTTT	CASSYLSLANTGELFF
TRBV18	NA	TRBJ1-5	NA	TGTGCCAGCTCACCATATGTTACAGGAACCCATCAGCCCCAGCATTTT	CASSPYVTGTHQPQHF
TRBV24-1	NA	TRBJ2-4	NA	TGTGCCATCACATATAAAGCTACAGGGAAGCGCATTCAGTACTTC	CAITYKATGKRIQYF
TRBV27	NA	TRBJ2-1	NA	TGTGCCAGCAGTCCCCTTCAGGCGTTATCCTACAATGAGCAGTTCTTC	CASSPLQALSYNEQFF
TRBV5-4	NA	TRBJ2-5	TRBD1	TGTGCCAGCAGCTTGGTTCGGGCAGGGGGCACAGAGACCCAGTACTTC	CASSLVRAGGTETQYF
TRBV5-1	NA	TRBJ1-1	TRBD1	TGCGCCAGCCGTGCCGGACAGGGGTCCATGAACACTGAAGCTTTCTTT	CASRAGQGSMNTEAFF
TRBV29-1	NA	TRBJ2-3	NA	TGCAGCGTTGAGGGCGGGAGCACAGATACGCAGTATTTT	CSVEGGSTDTQYF
TRBV6-5	few	TRBJ2-7	NA	TGTGCCAGCAGTTATAGCCCCTATTCCTACGACGAGCAGTACTTC	CASSYSPYSYDEQYF
TRBV6-5	once	TRBJ1-5	TRBD1	TGTGCCAGCAAAGCCGACAGGGGTGGACAGCCCCAGCATTTT	CASKADRGGQPQHF
TRBV6-5	NA	TRBJ1-4	NA	TGTGCCAGCAGTTACAGCGGTTCCCGAGAAAAACTGTTTTTT	CASSYSGSREKLFF
TRBV6-6	NA	TRBJ2-6	NA	TGTGCCAGCAGTTACGGGCCAGCAGGGGCCAACGTCCTGACTTTC	CASSYGPAGANVLTF
TRBV5-5	NA	TRBJ2-1	TRBD2	TGTGCCAGCAGCCTGATAGCGGGGGGAGACAATGAGCAGTTCTTC	CASSLIAGGDNEQFF
TRBV11-3	NA	TRBJ1-1	TRBD1	TGTGCCAGCAGCTTCACAGGGGTGAACACTGAAGCTTTCTTT	CASSFTGVNTEAFF
TRBV10-2	NA	TRBJ2-3	NA	TGCGCCAGCAGTTCGGGGTCACGAACAGATACGCAGTATTTT	CASSSGSRTDTQYF
TRBV5-6	NA	TRBJ2-2	NA	TGTGCCAGCAGCTGGAGCGGGGAGCTGTTTTTT	CASSWSGELFF
TRBV4-1	NA	TRBJ1-1	NA	TGCGCCAGCAGCACCCGGACAGAGAACACTGAAGCTTTCTTT	CASSTRTENTEAFF
TRBV7-9	NA	TRBJ2-5	NA	TGTGCCAGCAGCTTAGGGGTGGCGGGCGAGACCCAGTACTTC	CASSLGVAGETQYF
TRBV7-8	NA	TRBJ1-2	NA	TGTGCCAGCAGCTACAGGGCCGGTAGCGGCTACACCTTC	CASSYRAGSGYTF
TRBV6-5	NA	TRBJ1-6	TRBD1	TGTGCCAGTACGACAGGGGGATTGAATTCACCCCTCCACTTT	CASTTGGLNSPLHF
TRBV27	NA	TRBJ2-2	NA	TGTGCCAGCAGTTTAAGGGGGGGTGGGTTCGACACCGGGGAGCTGTTTTTT	CASSLRGGGFDTGELFF
TRBV7-9	NA	TRBJ1-1	NA	TGTGCCAGCAGCTTAGCGGGCAGAGCCAACACTGAAGCTTTCTTT	CASSLAGRANTEAFF
TRBV2	NA	TRBJ1-2	NA	TGTGCCAGCAGTGAAGAAGGAGCTAACTATGGCTACACCTTC	CASSEEGANYGYTF
TRBV28	NA	TRBJ1-2	TRBD1	TGTGCCAGCAGTCGCGGGACAGGGGAAGGAGGCTACACCTTC	CASSRGTGEGGYTF
TRBV2	once	TRBJ1-2	NA	TGTGCCAGCAGTGTCCTTCCGGGGGATGGGGATGGCTACACCTTC	CASSVLPGDGDGYTF
TRBV5-1	NA	TRBJ2-1	TRBD2	TGCGCCAGCAGCTGGGGACTAGCGGGGGGGTACGACAATGAGCAGTTCTTC	CASSWGLAGGYDNEQFF